One and the same sample provided the 31 T cell receptor beta chains below, sequenced in a study of cytotoxic CD8 clonotypes in ibrutinib-treated CLL (dated by TCRdb to the early 2020s). To prepare the library, the immunoSEQ multiplex PCR assay was applied. In TCRdb, the immuneACCESS table is reduced to in-frame sequences with V and J assigned. These tables do not hold every clone; where another copy was compared, an unresolved V gene accounts for under half, and the others remain unexplained. The sample includes tens of thousands of clones, with 57% observed a single time. The top ten hold around 5% of the sample. The material sequenced was PBMCs, taken before ibrutinib treatment. The receptors here all came from a human donor with chronic lymphocytic leukemia.

The chain is built from TRBV19 and TRBJ1-1, with a tentative D call TRBD1 (6 bases). Trimming removed 3 bases from V and 0 bases from J, with 8 bases in between. This CDR3 region has 14 residues. Germline CDR1 reads LNHDA; CDR2 reads SQIVND (reference sequence). The CDR3 DNA reads TGTGCCAGTAGTATTCAGGGGATGAACACTGAAGCTTTCTTT. Protein: CASSIQGMNTEAFF.

In this sample, this clone turned up a few times. This chain uses TRBV5-1 with TRBJ1-4; D is undetermined. Trimming stripped 1 base from V and 7 bases from J, with 14 bases between. Germline V gene sequence: CDR1 SGHRS, CDR2 YFSETQ. The CDR3 loop spans 15 amino acids. The CDR3 spells CASSLLGRSFEKLFF. The CDR3 DNA reads as TGCGCCAGCAGCTTGTTAGGCAGGAGTTTTGAAAAACTGTTTTTT.

A few counts support this clone. This chain uses TRBV4-1 with TRBJ2-2, with 7 bases lining up with TRBD1. The CDR3 totals 18 residues. V lost 4 bases, J lost 3 bases, and 14 bases stayed unmatched. In germline, CDR1 is MGHRA, CDR2 YSYEKL. CDR3 bases: TGCGCCAGCAGCCCCATCCTCCGGACAGGCGGGCACACCGGGGAGCTGTTTTTT. Protein product: CASSPILRTGGHTGELFF.

This clone appeared a few times. The gene calls are TRBV20-1 and TRBJ1-2, with D hard to call. The CDR3 has 10 amino acids. V was shortened by 3 bases and J by 8 bases, with 7 bases between the two germline ends. Germline values: CDR1 DFQATT, CDR2 SNEGSKA (reference sequence). CDR3 coding DNA: TGCAGTGCTAGGAGTGTCGGCTACACCTTC. Protein: CSARSVGYTF.

The J gene is TRBJ2-2, the V gene TRBV21-1; the D call of TRBD1 is as the table states it, not checked on the DNA. TRBV21-1 is a recognized pseudogene. This CDR3 comprises 19 residues. Here the CDR3 DNA reads TGTGCCAGCAGCAAATATAAATCCAGGGGACAGGACTGCACCGGGGAGCTGTTTTTT. This gives the protein CASSKYKSRGQDCTGELFF.

The sample holds a few counts of this clone. The CDR3 loop is CSVPRGKSYEQYF. The CDR3 DNA sequence: TGCAGCGTTCCCAGGGGGAAGTCCTACGAGCAGTACTTC. The rearrangement links TRBV29-1 to TRBJ2-7, with TRBD1 matching 7 bases. The germline V gene encodes CDR1 SQVTM and CDR2 ANQGSEA. J lost 1 base, V lost 5 bases, and 5 bases had no gene match. The CDR3 covers 13 residues.

The sample holds a few counts of this clone. The J gene is TRBJ1-2, the V gene TRBV28; D unclear. Per germline, CDR1 MDHEN and CDR2 SYDVKM. Trimming cost V 5 bases and J 5 bases, with 6 bases left between them. This CDR3 spans 11 amino acids. The DNA for the CDR3 is TGTGCCAGCAGTCACGGGTATGGCTACACCTTC. This codes for CASSHGYGYTF.

In its sample, this clone ranks as medium-sized. The rearrangement links TRBV11-2 to TRBJ2-2, with TRBD2 matching over 8 bases. This CDR3 region has 17 residues. V lost 4 bases, J lost 3 bases, and 10 bases stayed unmatched. Looked up from germline, CDR1 is SGHAT and CDR2 is FQNNGV. The CDR3 DNA sequence: TGTGCCAGCAGCTCCCGGAGCGGGAGTAGGTACACCGGGGAGCTGTTTTTT. Protein product: CASSSRSGSRYTGELFF.

In its sample, this clone was seen once. This chain joins TRBV15 and TRBJ2-7; D gene uncertain. Germline lookup yields CDR1 LNHNV and CDR2 YYDKDF (reference sequence). There are 14 residues in the CDR3. Deletions cut 5 bases from V and 0 bases from J, with 11 bases between. The CDR3 DNA sequence: TGTGCCACCAGCCCTCGCGACGGCTCCTACGAGCAGTACTTC. Translated: CATSPRDGSYEQYF.

V and J are TRBV5-4 and TRBJ2-1; possibly TRBD1 for D (5 bases). Germline lookup yields CDR1 SGHNT and CDR2 YYREEE (reference sequence). This CDR3 is built from 16 residues. With 5 bases removed from V and 4 bases from J, the gap between germline ends came to 19 bases. The CDR3 reads CASRGAGFHKYNEQFF. The CDR3 bases are TGTGCCAGCAGGGGTGCAGGGTTTCATAAGTACAATGAGCAGTTCTTC.

The chain couples TRBV5-1 to TRBJ2-1, with 12 bases that match TRBD2. CDR1 is SGHRS, CDR2 YFSETQ, per germline. The CDR3 length is 18 residues. With V trimmed by 0 bases and J by 0 bases, 4 bases remained unmatched. Written as DNA, the CDR3 is TGCGCCAGCAGCTTGGTAACTAGCGGGAGGAGCTCCTACAATGAGCAGTTCTTC. Protein: CASSLVTSGRSSYNEQFF.

The chain employs TRBV7-8 and TRBJ2-7; D uncertain. CDR1 is SGHVS, CDR2 FQNEAQ, per germline. V gave up 5 bases and J gave up 0 bases, with 14 bases separating them. The length of the CDR3 is 15 residues. In DNA form, the CDR3 reads TGTGCCAGCAGCAACCCTGGCCCAGCCTCCTACGAGCAGTACTTC. Translating gives CASSNPGPASYEQYF.

The rearrangement links TRBV7-8 to TRBJ2-7; D gene unclear. This CDR3 is built from 11 residues. CDR1 and CDR2 from the germline V gene are SGHVS and FQNEAQ. V lost 5 bases, J lost 5 bases, and 7 bases lay in between. Here the CDR3 reads CASSALDEQYF. The CDR3 DNA reads as TGTGCCAGCAGCGCCTTAGACGAGCAGTACTTC.

By share, this clone counts as medium-sized. The rearrangement joins TRBV19 to TRBJ1-6, with D uncertain. There are 15 residues in the CDR3. Deletions cut 7 bases from V and 3 bases from J, with 13 bases between. Germline assignment: CDR1 LNHDA and CDR2 SQIVND (reference sequence). The chain's CDR3 is CASTAWNHYNSPLHF. Here the CDR3 DNA reads TGTGCCAGTACGGCCTGGAATCACTATAATTCACCCCTCCACTTT.

This clone appeared a few times. V is TRBV7-9 and J is TRBJ2-3, with D possibly matching TRBD2 (6 bases). The CDR3 contains 16 residues. Germline CDR1 is SEHNR and CDR2 is FQNEAQ (reference sequence). Trimming left V 6 bases short and J 3 bases short, with 19 bases between. The CDR3 DNA follows: TGTGCCAGCAGTTGGGCCGGAGGGATGCTGACAGATACGCAGTATTTT. Translation: CASSWAGGMLTDTQYF.

By sample share, this clone is medium-sized (0.01 to 0.1%). The V gene is TRBV27, the J gene TRBJ2-7, with D perhaps TRBD2 (5 bases). V dropped 7 bases and J dropped 2 bases, with 15 bases sitting between them. CDR1 is MNHEY, CDR2 SMNVEV, per germline (reference sequence). This CDR3 spans 14 amino acids. For the CDR3, the DNA is TGTGCCAGCAAAGCGAAGCGGATAACCTACGAGCAGTACTTC. It yields the protein CASKAKRITYEQYF.

Within the sample, this clone is medium-sized. This chain uses TRBV5-1 with TRBJ2-5, with D perhaps TRBD1 (7 bases). Germline CDR1 SGHRS, CDR2 YFSETQ. Trimming took off 0 bases at V and 7 bases at J, with 10 bases between the two ends. The CDR3 sequence is 13 residues long. The CDR3 reads CASSLGQGGTQYF. The DNA of the CDR3 is TGCGCCAGCAGCTTGGGACAGGGAGGGACCCAGTACTTC.

This clone was observed a few times. The CDR3 region is CASSPGLAGYISSYNEQFF. For the CDR3, the DNA is TGTGCCAGCTCCCCCGGACTAGCGGGATATATAAGCTCCTACAATGAGCAGTTCTTC. The V call is TRBV18, the J call TRBJ2-1, with TRBD2 matching over 12 bases. The CDR3 has 19 residues. V lost 6 bases and J lost 0; bases outside the gene matches: 12. Germline-derived CDR1 and CDR2 are KGHSH and LQKENI.

The rearrangement links TRBV29-1 to TRBJ1-2; no definite D call. CDR1 is SQVTM, CDR2 ANQGSEA, per germline. CDR3 length: 12 residues. With 5 bases removed from V and 4 bases from J, the gap between germline ends came to 11 bases. CDR3 in DNA: TGCAGCGTTCTTCGTTGGAGCTATGGCTACACCTTC. This gives the protein CSVLRWSYGYTF.

The rearrangement links TRBV7-3 to TRBJ2-3; D tentatively fits TRBD1 or TRBD2 (5 bases each). Germline CDR1 and CDR2: SGHTA and FQGTGA. Trimming stripped 8 bases from V and 8 bases from J, with 17 bases between. The CDR3 has 13 amino acids. CDR3 protein: CASFASARGTQYF. CDR3 in DNA: TGTGCCAGCTTCGCTAGTGCGAGGGGTACGCAGTATTTT.

The chain uses TRBV5-1 and TRBJ2-1; TRBD2 matches at 8 bases. Germline loops: CDR1 SGHRS, CDR2 YFSETQ. The J segment lost 7 bases and the V segment lost 4 bases, leaving 10 bases of the junction unmatched. CDR3 size: 15 residues. CDR3 bases: TGCGCCAGCAGCCCCAACGGACTAGCAGGGAATGAGCAGTTCTTC. Its translation is CASSPNGLAGNEQFF.

This clone showed up many times. The chain carries TRBV7-2 and TRBJ2-7, with D possibly TRBD2 on 6 matching bases. The germline V gene encodes CDR1 SGHTA and CDR2 FQGNSA. V shed 1 base and J shed 6 bases, with 16 bases lying between them. This CDR3 region has 15 residues. DNA of the CDR3: TGTGCCAGCAGCTTAGGTGGGACTTTCGCCGCCGAGCAGTACTTC. Translated: CASSLGGTFAAEQYF.

The J gene is TRBJ2-1, the V gene TRBV29-1; 9 nucleotides match TRBD2. The CDR3 runs to 16 residues. Germline loops: CDR1 SQVTM, CDR2 ANQGSEA. Trimming at V came to 4 bases and at J to 4 bases, leaving 11 bases not matched to a gene. CDR3 nucleotide sequence: TGCAGCGTTGGGACTACGGGACTAGCAGGGTACAATGAGCAGTTCTTC. Residues: CSVGTTGLAGYNEQFF.

The chain recombines TRBV5-6 with TRBJ1-5; 7 bases agree with TRBD1. The CDR3 totals 14 residues. The ends lost 1 base at V and 9 bases at J; junction bases unmatched: 7. From germline, CDR1 is SGHDT and CDR2 YYEEEE. DNA for the CDR3: TGTGCCAGCAGCTTGAAACAGGGGTTAAGGCCCCAGCATTTT. Translated, it gives CASSLKQGLRPQHF.

In its sample, this clone was seen once. The chain employs TRBV9 and TRBJ2-2; D not resolved. V lost 2 bases and J lost 5, with 4 bases in between. The CDR3 covers 12 residues. Germline assignment: CDR1 SGDLS and CDR2 YYNGEE. CDR3 sequence reads: CASSVGTGELFF. The CDR3 nucleotides read TGTGCCAGCAGCGTTGGAACCGGGGAGCTGTTTTTT.

The chain recombines TRBV6-6 with TRBJ1-3, with D perhaps TRBD1 (5 bases). The length of the CDR3 is 14 residues. V lost 6 bases and J 3 bases, leaving 12 bases between the germline ends. Germline CDR1 MNHNY, CDR2 SVGAGI (reference sequence). The DNA for the CDR3 is TGTGCCAGCAGCCCCGGACATGATGGAAACACCATATATTTT. This sequence encodes CASSPGHDGNTIYF.

J is TRBJ2-7 and V is TRBV29-1; the D gene could be TRBD1 or TRBD2 (5 bases each). The V gene lost 6 bases and the J gene lost 7 bases, with 19 bases spanning the gap. The CDR3 has 13 residues. CDR1 and CDR2 from the germline V gene are SQVTM and ANQGSEA. The CDR3 DNA follows: TGCAGCGTCCCCGGGGCCGGATCTTGGGAGCAGTACTTC. Translating it yields CSVPGAGSWEQYF.

The CDR3 bases are TGCAGCGTTCACACGGGGGTCGGCTACGAGCAGTACTTC. This encodes CSVHTGVGYEQYF. The chain couples TRBV29-1 to TRBJ2-7; D is perhaps TRBD2 (6 bases). CDR3 length: 13 residues. Between the trimmed V and J ends, which lost 5 bases and 3 bases, there was a span of 14 bases. Germline V gene sequence: CDR1 SQVTM, CDR2 ANQGSEA.

The rearrangement joins TRBV15 to TRBJ1-4; TRBD1 agrees at 9 bases. V lost 3 bases, J lost 7 bases, and 3 bases stayed unmatched. CDR1 LNHNV and CDR2 YYDKDF come from the germline V gene (reference sequence). The CDR3 sequence is 14 residues long. CDR3 in DNA: TGTGCCACCAGCAGCAGGGACAGGGCTGAAAAACTGTTTTTT. Translating gives CATSSRDRAEKLFF.

This chain joins TRBV29-1 and TRBJ2-3; the match to TRBD2 covers 7 bases. The length of the CDR3 is 12 residues. The junction had 0 bases not matched to a gene; V was cut back by 1 base and J by 5 bases. The germline V gene has CDR1 SQVTM and CDR2 ANQGSEA. DNA of the CDR3: TGCAGCGTTGAAGGGACTAGAGATACGCAGTATTTT. Residues: CSVEGTRDTQYF.

The chain links TRBV7-9 to TRBJ2-7, with 7 bases aligning to TRBD2. This CDR3 spans 14 amino acids. V was pared by 6 bases and J by 2 bases, with 7 bases of the junction left unmatched. The V gene's germline CDR1 is SEHNR and CDR2 FQNEAQ (reference sequence). The CDR3 nucleotides are TGTGCCAGCAGTTCGGGACTACCGACCTACGAGCAGTACTTC. It translates to CASSSGLPTYEQYF.